This TCR beta chain came from a study of blood T cell repertoires in COVID-19 (dated by TCRdb to 2020 to 2022). As for the study more broadly: The collaborator samples originated in the United States, Italy and Spain and spanned the acute and convalescent phases of COVID-19. The repertoires were released in a freely available public database intended as a resource for research on the immune response to SARS-CoV-2. The samples were drawn from the first 160 participants of the ongoing ImmuneRACE study and from 950 to 1,500 subjects provided by 6 global collaborators. Where HLA class I and class II types were available, the types were taken from metadata supplied by the sample provider, not from assay-based typing. The material from the prospective study consisted of cDNA or gDNA derived from T cells, B-cell-depleted T cells, or PBMCs. Subjects who had been exposed to COVID-19, were actively infected with it, or had recovered from it provided the deeply sampled blood TCRbeta repertoires that made up the dataset. A de-identified subject ID, COVID-19 status, age in years and sex were almost always included in the sample metadata. The investigation overall reported the following: The amount of clinical and demographic metadata varied by source and participant and was provided uncurated.

Whole blood was collected in K2EDTA tubes by collaborating institutions according to the institutions' own protocols. For TCRbeta analysis, collaborators shipped samples as frozen whole blood, isolated PBMCs, or DNA extracted from either of those sample types. TCRbeta CDR3 regions were amplified from genomic DNA by means of the immunoSEQ Assay, a bias-controlled multiplex PCR. Per the original workflow: The number of nucleated cells in each sample was estimated by amplification of reference gene primers within the assay. To quantify the absolute abundance of each unique TCRbeta CDR3 rearrangement, sequence reads were collapsed and filtered. Productive Simpson clonality was computed per sample as the square root of Simpson's diversity index over productive rearrangements. The source is immuneACCESS, and TCRdb retained only in-frame sequences with V and J called. Part of the clones is not carried over; for the studies checked, unresolved V genes explain less than half of this, and the remainder is unexplained. The DNA gave D and trimming, while V, J and clone size come from that table. Counted in this sample were 40,000 to 65,000 clones; roughly 79% of them appeared once. Under 15% of the sample comes from the top ten.

V loses 6 bases, J loses 7 bases, and the germline ends lie 15 bases apart. For CDR1 and CDR2, the germline V gene lists SGHVS and FQNEAQ. From the cysteine through the phenylalanine, the CDR3 covers 14 amino acids. Of all the DNA, just the CDR3 is kept, 42 bases in frame from base 1. A remark on this clone: Its antigen remains undetermined. No clone much larger than this one lies a single base away; base qualities are absent.

The rearrangement joined TRBV7-8 to TRBJ1-4; D gene: possibly TRBD1, on 5 matching bases. This receptor was identified in a human donor with active or convalescent COVID-19. The donor label of this sample is uncertain. Sequenced input: peripheral blood. The encoded CDR3 is CASSPGGGGEKLFF. The nucleotides are TGTGCCAGCAGTCCAGGTGGGGGGGGTGAAAAACTGTTTTTT.